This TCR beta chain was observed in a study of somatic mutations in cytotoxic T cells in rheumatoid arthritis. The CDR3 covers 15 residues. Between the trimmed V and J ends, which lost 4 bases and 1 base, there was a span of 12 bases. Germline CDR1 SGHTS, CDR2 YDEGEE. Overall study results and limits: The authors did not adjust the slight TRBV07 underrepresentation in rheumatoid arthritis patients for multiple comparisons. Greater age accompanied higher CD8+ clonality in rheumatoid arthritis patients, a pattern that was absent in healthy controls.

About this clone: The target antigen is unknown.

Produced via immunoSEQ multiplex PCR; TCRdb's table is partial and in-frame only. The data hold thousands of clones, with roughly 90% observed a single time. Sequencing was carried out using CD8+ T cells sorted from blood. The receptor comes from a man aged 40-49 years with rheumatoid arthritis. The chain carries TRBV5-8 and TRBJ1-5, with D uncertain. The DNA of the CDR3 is TGTGCCAGCAGCCCGGAGGGAGTCAGCAATCAGCCCCAGCATTTT. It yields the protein CASSPEGVSNQPQHF.